The T cell receptor (beta chain) described here comes from a study of T cells in Graves' hyperthyroidism and ophthalmopathy. In this sample, this clonotype turned up many times. Its antigen is unknown. Amplified TCR beta CDR3 regions derived from RNA transcripts. Primed by the HTBI set, a first-round RT-PCR was run on the TCR CDR3. One entry per CDR3 protein results from TCRdb running MiXCR on the multiplex PCR reads. Of about 380,000 distinct CDR3 sequences detected, approximately 13% appear once; the ten largest clones hold under 25%. Findings of the study overall: Ophthalmopathy was model-predicted a median around seven months pre-onset.

Germline CDR1 MNHNS, CDR2 SASEGT. Trimming pared 1 base from V and 4 bases from J, leaving 13 bases between. This CDR3 contains 15 residues. Any patient presenting with uncontrolled infection, other autoimmune disease, pregnancy or lactation was left out. The sample, blood from the first hyperthyroidism diagnosis, precedes any ophthalmopathy symptoms. The PBMCs were taken from about 9.7 ml of fresh peripheral blood. This chain joins TRBV6-1 and TRBJ1-2; D is unresolved. The sequence was obtained from a man younger than 45 with Graves' hyperthyroidism that later progressed to Graves' ophthalmopathy. Sequenced input: blood. The CDR3 nucleotides read TGTGCCAGCAGTGAAGGGACTCTCGTGGGCTATGGCTACACCTTC. This encodes CASSEGTLVGYGYTF.